The source of this T cell receptor beta chain is a study of blood T cell repertoires in COVID-19. Categorization into cohorts depended on clinical history that participants reported. The CDR3 consists of 14 residues. V was shortened by 5 bases and J by 2 bases, with 10 bases between the two germline ends. Germline assignment: CDR1 MGHRA and CDR2 YSYEKL. The repertoire was sequenced with immunoSEQ multiplex PCR; TCRdb's copy has only in-frame clones and lacks some. The profile shows about 230,000 clones, around 92% of them singletons. The sequenced material came from PBMCs or T cells enriched from blood (not recorded which). V usage is TRBV4-1 and J usage is TRBJ1-3; tentatively, D is TRBD1 (6 bases). This sequence originates from a woman aged 25 to 45 with acute COVID-19. The CDR3 DNA is TGCGCCAGCAGCAAACAGGGAACTGGAAACACCATATATTTT. This translates into CASSKQGTGNTIYF.